The clone carrying this TCR beta chain showed up just once. Its target is unknown. Only cases whose brain tissue showed the highest T cell transcript signatures were sequenced. At least one anti-epileptic drug was given before surgery. From germline, CDR1 is SGDLS and CDR2 YYNGEE. The V gene end was trimmed by 0 bases and the J gene end by 2 bases; junction bases not matched to a gene: 10. The CDR3 contains 17 residues. The sample is drawn from a study of brain T cells in children with intractable seizures. General study findings and limits: Clones missing pre-surgery may reflect undersampling of that blood sample.

Only in-frame clones appear in the TCRdb table, and some are missing; sequencing was by immunoSEQ multiplex PCR. Among some 64,000 clones listed, roughly 95% were seen once. The chain uses TRBV9 and TRBJ2-5, with 7 bases matching TRBD2. Sequencing was performed on peripheral blood, taken at surgery. The TCR originated in a boy under three years old with focal cortical dysplasia and intractable seizures. The CDR3 loop is CASSVDLGGPEQETQYF. CDR3 coding DNA: TGTGCCAGCAGCGTAGACCTGGGAGGGCCGGAACAAGAGACCCAGTACTTC.